This passage covers 9 T cell receptor beta chains from one sample sequenced in a study of T cells of healthy individuals. Each CDR3 protein is one row after TCRdb ran MiXCR on the 5' RACE reads. This sample has fewer than 75,000 distinct CDR3 sequences, with roughly 15% found just once. All receptors derive from a human donor in good health.

The rearrangement uses TRBV15 and TRBJ1-5; D gene ambiguous. This CDR3 has 14 residues. Germline CDR1 reads LNHNV; CDR2 reads YYDKDF (reference sequence). Trimming removed 3 bases from V and 6 bases from J, with 12 bases in between. The CDR3 region is CATSSKGAAQPQHF. The CDR3 DNA reads TGTGCCACCAGCAGCAAGGGAGCGGCTCAGCCCCAGCATTTT. The complete variable domain, with remaining parts taken from reference TRBV15 and TRBJ1-5, reads DAMVIQNPRYQVTQFGKPVTLSCSQTLNHNVMYWYQQKSSQAPKLLFHYYDKDFNNEADTPDNFQSRRPNTSFCFLDIRSPGLGDTAMYLCATSSKGAAQPQHFGDGTRLSIL.

The gene calls are TRBV20-1 and TRBJ2-5; 8 bases fit TRBD2. The CDR3 totals 15 residues. The germline CDR1 and CDR2 sequences are DFQATT and SNEGSKA (reference sequence). CDR3 amino acids: CSLIGSGSVQETQYF. The CDR3 DNA reads TGCAGCCTGATAGGCAGCGGGAGTGTCCAAGAGACCCAGTACTTC.

This clonotype was counted ten times or more. The chain has TRBV20-1 and TRBJ2-1; 12 bases are a match to TRBD2. V lost 6 bases, J lost 9 bases, and 6 bases stayed unmatched. The germline CDR1 and CDR2 sequences are DFQATT and SNEGSKA (reference sequence). The CDR3 contains 13 residues. CDR3 nucleotides: TGCAGTGCCACACCGGGACTAGCGGGTGAGCAGTTCTTC. This sequence encodes CSATPGLAGEQFF.

This clonotype showed up just a few times. V and J are TRBV11-2 and TRBJ2-1, with D hard to call. The length of the CDR3 is 15 residues. Germline lookup yields CDR1 SGHAT and CDR2 FQNNGV. V was shortened by 5 bases and J by 5 bases, with 16 bases between the two germline ends. CDR3 DNA: TGTGCCAGCAGCCCGAGGTCCCTCCCGGACAATGAGCAGTTCTTC. This sequence encodes CASSPRSLPDNEQFF.

This clonotype was seen at least ten times. This chain uses TRBV29-1 with TRBJ1-2, with D perhaps matching TRBD1 (6 bases). V lost 3 bases to trimming and J lost 1 base, with 9 bases between them. CDR1 is SQVTM, CDR2 ANQGSEA, per germline. CDR3 size: 13 residues. The CDR3 loop is CSVDHRDNYGYTF. The CDR3 nucleotides read TGCAGCGTTGATCACAGGGATAACTATGGCTACACCTTC. The full variable domain, in which reference TRBV29-1 and TRBJ1-2 provide the parts outside the CDR3, is SAVISQKPSRDICQRGTSLTIQCQVDSQVTMMFWYRQQPGQSLTLIATANQGSEATYESGFVIDKFPISRPNLTFSTLTVSNMSPEDSSIYLCSVDHRDNYGYTFGSGTRLTVV.

This clonotype was seen a handful of times. V gene TRBV7-9 combines with J gene TRBJ2-7; 7 nucleotides agree with TRBD1. The junction had 4 bases not matched to a gene; V was cut back by 6 bases and J by 2 bases. Germline assignment: CDR1 SEHNR and CDR2 FQNEAQ (reference sequence). This CDR3 spans 13 amino acids. The CDR3 region is CASRTGNAYEQYF. Here the CDR3 DNA reads TGTGCCAGCAGGACAGGGAACGCCTACGAGCAGTACTTC.

This clonotype came up many times. This sequence joins TRBV29-1 and TRBJ2-5, with a possible D match to TRBD1 (5 bases). V was trimmed by 4 bases and J by 4 bases, leaving 13 bases between them. This CDR3 comprises 13 residues. Per germline, CDR1 SQVTM and CDR2 ANQGSEA. CDR3 protein: CSVGYRQLETQYF. The CDR3 DNA reads as TGCAGCGTTGGATACCGACAGCTAGAGACCCAGTACTTC.

This clonotype was counted a few times. The V and J genes are TRBV5-1 and TRBJ2-1; no definite D call. V shed 5 bases and J shed 5 bases, with 17 bases lying between them. The CDR3 covers 15 residues. Germline CDR1 is SGHRS and CDR2 is YFSETQ. CDR3: CASSQGRPPHNEQFF. For the CDR3, the DNA is TGCGCCAGCAGTCAAGGCAGGCCTCCTCACAATGAGCAGTTCTTC.

There are many counts of this clonotype. The chain has TRBV9 and TRBJ2-7; tentative D call: TRBD2 (7 bases). Trimming stripped 8 bases from V and 3 bases from J, with 15 bases between. Per germline, CDR1 SGDLS and CDR2 YYNGEE. This CDR3 has 13 amino acids. The CDR3 DNA is TGTGCCAGAGGGGGGGGGACGGACTACGAGCAGTACTTC. It yields the protein CARGGGTDYEQYF.